This T cell receptor beta chain is from a study of metastatic and nonmetastatic thyroid tumors. As for the study in general: Peripheral blood and tumor or nodule samples from malignant and benign thyroid patients were compared.

TCRdb re-called the PCR reads through MiXCR. The sample has over 11,000 clones, more than 20% seen once. CDR1 is MRHNA, CDR2 SNTAGT, per germline. The V segment lost 0 bases and the J segment 4 bases; nucleotides outside the gene matches: 0. The CDR3 extends over 15 amino acids. This clone is termed medium-sized. Its antigen is unknown. Prior to thyroid surgery, none of the patients had received any treatment. Study-wide results and caveats: Within blood and tumor, benign nodules reportedly had significantly lower TCR beta diversity than malignant thyroid tumors did.

The TCR comes from a female donor with papillary thyroid cancer or a benign thyroid nodule (not recorded which). Some clones in this sample may be carry-over from other donors' samples. Sequenced: blood. The chain uses TRBV6-4 and TRBJ2-3; 11 bases fit TRBD2. In DNA form, the CDR3 reads TGTGCCAGCAGTGACTCTAGCGGGGGGGCAGATACGCAGTATTTT. Translating it yields CASSDSSGGADTQYF.